This T cell receptor beta chain appears in the sequencing data of a study of T cell responses to AZD1222 COVID-19 vaccine (dated by TCRdb to about 2021). About the study as a whole: TCR sequencing covered 233 trial participants: approximately 200 given two doses of AZD1222 and about 26 given two doses of MenACWY control vaccine. Enrollment into the trials was organized by age into subgroups of 18-55, 56-69 and 70-plus years, and those subgroups contained approximately 160, 26 and 62 TCR-sequenced participants, respectively. The paper as a whole reports these results and caveats: Participants were mostly white British and included more females than males, and it was suggested by the authors that clonal diversity may have been underestimated. The 56-69-year group was small, and its depth increase did not reach significance, likely because of low power. Nearly half of unique spike-specific TCRs reportedly recognized epitopes outside regions mutated in the B.1.351 and B.1.1.7 variants. Vaccine-associated CD4 TCRs spanned the whole spike protein, with dominant responses in regions 160-218 and 743-854. Because no day 14 peak-response samples were available, repertoires were characterized only after the peak T cell response. Conclusions about previously exposed vaccinees are limited because only a handful of AZD1222 recipients were SARS-CoV-2 seropositive at baseline. A significant rise in spike-specific TCR breadth and depth was observed after two AZD1222 doses relative to day 0 and relative to MenACWY recipients.

Trimming takes 2 bases from V and 5 bases from J, and the germline ends sit 9 bases apart. Spanning cysteine to phenylalanine, the CDR3 consists of 13 amino acids. The only DNA kept is the CDR3, 39 bases in frame from the first base. CDR1 and CDR2, looked up from the germline V gene, are KGHSH and LQKENI. The CDR3 regions of human TCRbeta chains were analyzed by immunosequencing. In the original analysis: TCRs in the repertoires were compared against a reference library of SARS-CoV-2-specific TCRs that had been generated with the MIRA antigen-specificity platform. Breadth was defined as the fraction of unique TCRs that were SARS-CoV-2-associated, and depth was defined as the fraction of total T cells that were SARS-CoV-2-associated. Using the MIRA data, every spike-specific TCR was mapped to the spike region that the TCR reacted to and assigned to either a CD4 or a CD8 class. Log10-transformed breadth and depth values were compared by one-way ANOVA with Sidak's multiple comparisons tests. TCRdb carries this immuneACCESS record with in-frame sequences only. Its versions omit some clonotypes, under half of them owing to an unresolved V gene in the studies checked, with the rest unexplained. That table supplies the V and J calls and clone size; D and trimming were determined from the DNA. The sample has roughly 140,000 clones on record, about nine tenths of them singletons. The top ten clonotypes cover approximately 2% of the sample.

Concerning this clone: Its antigen specificity is not known. The record has no base qualities; no much larger clone is one base away. The identical CDR3 is also encoded by other nucleotide sequences in the sample.

This specimen's time point label, interpreted: about 28 days (+/-7) after the second vaccine dose. AZD1222 recipients whose second dose came at about 4 weeks and those whose second dose came at about 12 weeks were combined into one group, since spike-specific TCR depth and breadth did not differ between the two schedules. The vaccinee samples were drawn from two UK trials, COV001 and COV002, one of which was a single-blind randomized controlled phase 2/3 trial testing AZD1222 (ChAdOx1 nCoV-19) in healthy adults. Trial participant PBMC samples were collected at day 0 and day 28 after the second dose for TCRbeta chain sequencing.

The receptor was derived from an adult who received the AZD1222 COVID-19 vaccine. This specimen was peripheral blood, taken 28 days after the second AZD1222 dose. The rearrangement joined TRBV18 to TRBJ1-1; the D gene remains uncertain. The CDR3 region: CASSPTGGTEAFF. The nucleotide sequence is TGTGCCAGCTCACCAACCGGAGGAACTGAAGCTTTCTTT.